Listed below are T cell receptor beta chains from one sample, sequenced in a study of T cells in localized non-small cell lung cancer. Sequenced by immunoSEQ multiplex PCR; TCRdb stores in-frame clones only, minus some. The sample holds a few thousand clones, 24% seen once. The sequenced sample was lung tumor tissue, obtained before any cancer treatment. The receptors were sampled from an older female donor with stage II lung adenocarcinoma. CDR3s include the opening cysteine and the closing phenylalanine or tryptophan. A D gene is named only where the DNA matches it firmly. Rows give clone size only sometimes, using once, few, many, or a class for an expanded clone.

abundance	v_gene	d_gene	j_gene	CDR3aa	CDR3nt
-	TRBV9	TRBD1	TRBJ1-2	CASEATGHIGYTF	TGTGCCAGTGAGGCGACAGGGCACATAGGCTACACCTTC
-	TRBV9	TRBD1	TRBJ2-5	CASSAPGQYQETQYF	TGTGCCAGCAGCGCTCCGGGACAGTACCAAGAGACCCAGTACTTC
large	TRBV11-3	-	TRBJ1-3	CASSPEPGSGNTIYF	TGTGCCAGCAGTCCCGAGCCAGGGTCTGGAAACACCATATATTTT
large	TRBV4-1	TRBD2	TRBJ2-7	CASSQDYTGTRGYEQYF	TGCGCCAGCAGCCAAGATTACACCGGGACTAGGGGATACGAGCAGTACTTC
few	TRBV6-8	TRBD1	TRBJ2-6	CASSRRTGSVAGANVLTF	TGTGCCAGCAGTAGAAGGACAGGGAGCGTCGCCGGGGCCAACGTCCTGACTTTC
-	TRBV9	-	TRBJ2-2	CASSQGLGELFF	TGTGCCAGCAGCCAGGGACTCGGGGAGCTGTTTTTT
few	TRBV5-1	-	TRBJ1-3	CASRPDRISGNTIYF	TGCGCCAGCAGACCCGACAGGATCTCTGGAAACACCATATATTTT
-	TRBV11-3	TRBD1	TRBJ1-1	CASSPGTDNTEAFF	TGTGCCAGCAGTCCCGGGACAGACAACACTGAAGCTTTCTTT
-	TRBV11-3	-	TRBJ2-5	CASSLIGAQETQYF	TGTGCCAGCAGCTTGATTGGGGCCCAAGAGACCCAGTACTTC
-	TRBV19	TRBD1	TRBJ1-2	CASSRQGNYGYTF	TGTGCCAGTAGTAGACAGGGGAACTATGGCTACACCTTC
-	TRBV6-8	TRBD2	TRBJ2-3	CATEDPSGGDTQYF	TGTGCCACGGAAGACCCTAGCGGGGGCGATACGCAGTATTTT
large	TRBV6-8	-	TRBJ1-2	CASSYKGRNGYTF	TGTGCCAGCAGTTACAAGGGACGGAATGGCTACACCTTC
-	TRBV19	-	TRBJ1-4	CASSIRGSNEKLFF	TGTGCCAGTAGTATACGAGGATCGAATGAAAAACTGTTTTTT
few	TRBV13	-	TRBJ2-1	CASSLDPGSYNEQFF	TGTGCCAGCAGCTTAGATCCAGGCTCCTACAATGAGCAGTTCTTC
-	TRBV15	TRBD2	TRBJ2-7	CATSSGGLAGYEQYF	TGTGCCACCAGCAGTGGGGGACTAGCGGGCTACGAGCAGTACTTC
few	TRBV28	-	TRBJ1-2	CASSLWPTNYGYTF	TGTGCCAGCAGTTTATGGCCTACTAACTATGGCTACACCTTC
-	TRBV5-1	-	TRBJ2-7	CASSYGQAGHSYEQYF	TGCGCCAGCAGCTACGGACAGGCGGGACACTCCTACGAGCAGTACTTC
medium-sized	TRBV6-8	-	TRBJ1-2	CASSQAGGAYGYTF	TGTGCCAGCAGCCAGGCGGGGGGCGCATACGGCTACACCTTC
-	TRBV11-3	-	TRBJ2-1	CASRISVAYSEQFF	TGTGCCAGCAGGATTTCGGTGGCCTACAGTGAGCAGTTCTTC
few	TRBV9	TRBD2	TRBJ2-1	CASSVGLAGGFGEQFF	TGTGCCAGCAGCGTCGGACTAGCGGGAGGTTTTGGTGAGCAGTTCTTC
-	TRBV10-2	-	TRBJ1-2	CASSLDRVYGYTF	TGCGCCAGCAGCTTAGACAGAGTCTATGGCTACACCTTC
-	TRBV15	-	TRBJ2-1	CATSRGKSRTIDNEQFF	TGTGCCACCAGCAGAGGAAAGTCCAGAACGATCGACAATGAGCAGTTCTTC
-	TRBV19	-	TRBJ2-2	CASTLGDGAPQGTGELFF	TGTGCCAGTACCCTGGGGGACGGTGCACCCCAGGGCACCGGGGAGCTGTTTTTT
-	TRBV6-8	TRBD1	TRBJ2-1	CASTPTGVTGTNEQFF	TGTGCCAGCACCCCGACAGGGGTGACGGGGACAAATGAGCAGTTCTTC
-	TRBV9	-	TRBJ2-3	CASSVAVRSTDTQYF	TGTGCCAGCAGCGTAGCAGTACGCAGCACAGATACGCAGTATTTT
medium-sized	TRBV9	-	TRBJ2-2	CASSYRLANTGELFF	TGTGCCAGCAGCTATCGCCTCGCTAACACCGGGGAGCTGTTTTTT
few	TRBV6-8	-	TRBJ1-1	CASTRRAGENTEAFF	TGTGCCAGCACCCGTCGGGCCGGAGAGAACACTGAAGCTTTCTTT
-	TRBV23-1	TRBD2	TRBJ2-3	CASSRRQGLAEDTQYF	TGCGCCAGCAGTCGAAGACAGGGACTAGCGGAAGATACGCAGTATTTT
-	TRBV11-3	TRBD2	TRBJ2-3	CASSPLGGAGDTQYF	TGTGCCAGCAGCCCCCTCGGGGGGGCCGGAGATACGCAGTATTTT
-	TRBV5-1	-	TRBJ2-7	CASSLGGGGYEQYF	TGCGCCAGCAGCTTGGGTGGAGGGGGCTACGAGCAGTACTTC
few	TRBV6-8	-	TRBJ1-2	CASRGGAANYGYTF	TGTGCCAGCAGAGGCGGGGCGGCTAACTATGGCTACACCTTC
-	TRBV2	-	TRBJ2-2	CASSTDNSYTGELFF	TGTGCCAGCAGTACCGACAATTCCTACACCGGGGAGCTGTTTTTT
few	TRBV18	-	TRBJ1-1	CASSPDLGTEAFF	TGTGCCAGCTCCCCAGACTTGGGGACTGAAGCTTTCTTT
large	TRBV19	TRBD1	TRBJ2-1	CASSKTGGDYNEQFF	TGTGCCAGTAGTAAGACAGGGGGGGACTACAATGAGCAGTTCTTC
-	TRBV18	-	TRBJ2-3	CASSPPGGVADTQYF	TGTGCCAGCTCACCACCGGGCGGGGTCGCAGATACGCAGTATTTT
-	TRBV7-7	TRBD1	TRBJ2-5	CASSPLQGPQETQYF	TGTGCCAGCAGCCCCTTACAGGGGCCCCAAGAGACCCAGTACTTC
few	TRBV19	-	TRBJ2-1	CASSIESRSNEQFF	TGTGCCAGTAGTATAGAGTCTAGGAGTAATGAGCAGTTCTTC
-	TRBV6-8	-	TRBJ1-1	CASSYPPSGALRTEAFF	TGTGCCAGCAGTTACCCTCCCTCCGGGGCCCTGAGGACTGAAGCTTTCTTT
medium-sized	TRBV6-8	-	TRBJ2-5	CASSHLDHQETQYF	TGTGCCAGCAGCCACCTGGATCACCAAGAGACCCAGTACTTC
few	TRBV6-8	-	TRBJ2-5	CASSRTGQETQYF	TGTGCCAGCAGTCGGACTGGCCAAGAGACCCAGTACTTC
-	TRBV25-1	-	TRBJ2-5	CASSEYGYQETQYF	TGTGCCAGCAGTGAATATGGGTACCAAGAGACCCAGTACTTC
-	TRBV30	-	TRBJ2-1	CAWNGGPTEGSYNEQFF	TGTGCCTGGAACGGGGGGCCCACCGAAGGATCCTACAATGAGCAGTTCTTC